This TCR beta chain was profiled in a study of cytomegalovirus exposure and HLA in healthy donors. Looking at the study overall: Earlier sequencing of some 180 million T cells yielded roughly 100 million unique TCR beta sequences.

Details on this clone: Its antigen remains unidentified.

Primers included in the PCR were 60 Vbeta and 13 Jbeta primers. Authors' analysis steps: A later analysis counted approximately 80 million unique TCR beta chains, around 11 million shared. Method: immunoSEQ multiplex PCR; TCRdb's copy keeps in-frame clones and lacks some. V, J and clone size were drawn from that table, and D and trimming were deduced from the DNA. The data show about 140,000 clones, 60% to 85% seen once. CDR3 size: 14 residues. V was shortened by 1 base and J by 4 bases, with 11 bases between the two germline ends. Germline CDR1 SQVTM, CDR2 ANQGSEA. Study-wide findings and caveats: Several V segments, TRBV6-2 and TRBV6-3 among them, could not be told apart and were dropped. Most sequenced TCRs were rare (though some public TCRs occurred in many donors).

The rearrangement links TRBV29-1 to TRBJ2-4; D possibly corresponds to TRBD1 (6 bases). This TCR was recovered from a man aged 40-50 years in good health and CMV-seronegative. Sequencing was carried out using PBMCs. CDR3 protein: CSVEGVQGKNIQYF. In DNA, the CDR3 is TGCAGCGTTGAAGGAGTGCAGGGGAAAAACATTCAGTACTTC.